This TCR beta chain was documented in a study of blood T cell repertoires in COVID-19. This CDR3 has 15 residues. Per germline, CDR1 KGHDR and CDR2 SFDVKD. With V trimmed by 7 bases and J by 6 bases, 11 bases remained unmatched. Some clones are missing from TCRdb's copy, which holds only in-frame ones; the method was immunoSEQ multiplex PCR. The sample consists of 250,000 to 400,000 clones, 90% of them appearing once. J is TRBJ2-1 and V is TRBV24-1; 7 bases are shared with TRBD2. The sample consisted of peripheral blood. The TCR was taken from a woman between 25 and 40 years old with COVID-19, enrolled during active disease. The CDR3 loop is CATRGGETSPNEQFF. The CDR3 coding sequence is TGTGCCACCAGGGGGGGAGAGACTAGCCCCAATGAGCAGTTCTTC.